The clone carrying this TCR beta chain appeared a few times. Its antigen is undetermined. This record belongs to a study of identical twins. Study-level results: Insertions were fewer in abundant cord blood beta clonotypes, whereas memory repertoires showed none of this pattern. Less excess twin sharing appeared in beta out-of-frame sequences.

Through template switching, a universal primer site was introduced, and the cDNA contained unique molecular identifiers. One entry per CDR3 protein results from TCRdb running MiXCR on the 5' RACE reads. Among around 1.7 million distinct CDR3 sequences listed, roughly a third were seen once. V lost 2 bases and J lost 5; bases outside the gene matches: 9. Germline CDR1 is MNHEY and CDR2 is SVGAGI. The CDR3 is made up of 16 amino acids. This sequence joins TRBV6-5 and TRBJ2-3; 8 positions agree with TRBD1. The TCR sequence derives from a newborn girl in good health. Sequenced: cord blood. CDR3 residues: CASSYVGQDLQDTQYF. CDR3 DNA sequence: TGTGCCAGCAGTTACGTGGGACAGGACTTACAAGATACGCAGTATTTT.